This T cell receptor beta chain comes out of a study of blood T cell repertoires in COVID-19. The germline V and J ends were trimmed by 0 bases and 0 bases, with 9 bases remaining between them. Per the germline V gene, CDR1 is SGHRS and CDR2 is YFSETQ. This CDR3 has 15 residues. The data were produced by immunoSEQ multiplex PCR, yet TCRdb's version contains in-frame clones alone and is incomplete. The sample lists approximately 210,000 clones, 85% to 95% occurring once. Of note for this clone: This sample also contains other DNA sequences that code for the same CDR3.

The TCR sequence derives from a man younger than 45 with COVID-19, enrolled during active disease. The material sequenced was peripheral blood. This rearrangement joins TRBV5-1 to TRBJ1-2; TRBD1 is a possible D gene (6 bases). The CDR3 is CASSLGQVANYGYTF. CDR3 DNA: TGCGCCAGCAGCTTGGGACAGGTAGCTAACTATGGCTACACCTTC.